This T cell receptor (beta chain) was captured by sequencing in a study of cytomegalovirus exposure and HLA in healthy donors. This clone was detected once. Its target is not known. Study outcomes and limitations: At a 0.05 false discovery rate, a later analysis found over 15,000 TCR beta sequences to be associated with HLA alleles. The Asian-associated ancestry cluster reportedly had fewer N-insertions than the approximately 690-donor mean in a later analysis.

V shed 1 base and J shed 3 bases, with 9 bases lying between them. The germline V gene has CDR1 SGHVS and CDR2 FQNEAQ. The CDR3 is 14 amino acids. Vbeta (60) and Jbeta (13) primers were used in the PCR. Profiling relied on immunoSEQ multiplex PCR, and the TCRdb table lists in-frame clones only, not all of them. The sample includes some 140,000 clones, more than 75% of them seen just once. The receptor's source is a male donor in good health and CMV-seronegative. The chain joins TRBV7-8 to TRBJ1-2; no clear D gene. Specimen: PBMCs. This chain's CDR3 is CASSLVNRDYGYTF. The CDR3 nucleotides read TGTGCCAGCAGCTTAGTAAACAGAGACTATGGCTACACCTTC.